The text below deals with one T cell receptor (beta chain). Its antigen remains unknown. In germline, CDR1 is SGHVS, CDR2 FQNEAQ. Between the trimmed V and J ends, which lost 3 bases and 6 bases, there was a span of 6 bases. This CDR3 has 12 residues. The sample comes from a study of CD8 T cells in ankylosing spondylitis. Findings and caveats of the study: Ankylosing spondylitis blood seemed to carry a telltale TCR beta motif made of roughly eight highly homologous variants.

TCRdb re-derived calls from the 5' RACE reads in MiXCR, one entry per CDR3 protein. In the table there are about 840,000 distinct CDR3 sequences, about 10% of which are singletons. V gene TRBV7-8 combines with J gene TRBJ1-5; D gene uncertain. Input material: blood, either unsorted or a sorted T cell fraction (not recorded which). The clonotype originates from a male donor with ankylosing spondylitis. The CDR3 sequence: CASSFEGQPQHF. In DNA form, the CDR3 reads TGTGCCAGCAGCTTCGAAGGTCAGCCCCAGCATTTT. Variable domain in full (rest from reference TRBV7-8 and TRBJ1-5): GAGVSQSPRYKVAKRGQDVALRCDPISGHVSLFWYQQALGQGPEFLTYFQNEAQLDKSGLPSDRFFAERPEGSVSTLKIQRTQQEDSAVYLCASSFEGQPQHFGDGTRLSIL.